The T cell receptor (beta chain) under discussion was sequenced for a study of blood T cells in healthy people across ages. On this clonotype itself: Its antigen is not identified.

Per sample, no less than 5 micrograms of total RNA were extracted. The germline V and J ends were trimmed by 5 bases and 5 bases, with 7 bases remaining between them. Germline CDR1 SGHRS, CDR2 YFSETQ. The CDR3 loop spans 11 amino acids. The use of a sample-barcoded 5' primer and a J-beta primer mix characterized a second PCR of about 6 to 11 cycles. TCRdb recomputed calls from the 5' RACE reads with MiXCR, one row per CDR3 protein. Among hundreds of thousands of distinct CDR3 sequences listed, around 21% were seen once. General study findings and limits: Naive and antigen-experienced cells were not separated, limiting conclusive comparison.

This TCR was sampled from a man aged 65 to 79 in good health. Sequencing was carried out using blood. This chain joins TRBV5-1 and TRBJ1-1; a weak D match, TRBD1 (5 bases). CDR3 DNA sequence: TGCGCCAGCAGGGGGGAGACTGAAGCTTTCTTT. It yields the protein CASRGETEAFF.